These 26 T cell receptor gamma chains came from one sample sequenced in a study of gammadelta T cells in human blood (dated by TCRdb to the early 2020s). The protocol used for the library was RT-PCR. The reads were generated on an Illumina MiSeq. The public reads were reprocessed by TCRdb using CATT, and rows of matching DNA were later combined. The sample yields over a hundred gamma-chain clones; around 38% were counted once. The ten largest clones capture around 65% of the sample. The sequencing sample was made of Vgamma9Vdelta2 gamma-delta T cells from cord blood. The source is a newborn.

In its sample, this clone is large (0.1 to 1%). The V and J genes are TRGV9 and TRGJ1 or TRGJ2. The germline gives CDR1 GITISATS, CDR2 ISYDGTV (reference sequence). The CDR3 extends over 13 amino acids. V lost 0 bases to trimming and J lost 1 base; unmatched junction nucleotides: 0. The CDR3 coding sequence is TGTGCCTTGTGGGAGGTGAATTATTATAAGAAACTCTTT. Protein: CALWEVNYYKKLF.

This clone was detected a few times. The V and J genes are TRGV2 and TRGJ1 or TRGJ2. CDR1 EGSNGY and CDR2 YDSYNSKV come from the germline V gene. CDR3 length equals 14 residues. V shed 0 bases, J shed 3 bases, and the junction held 5 bases outside the gene matches. CDR3 in amino acids: CATWDGRLYYKKLF. CDR3 sequence (DNA): TGTGCCACCTGGGACGGGCGTCTTTATTATAAGAAACTCTTT.

On this clone itself: Only one base separates this from a far larger clonotype, so it likely reflects a read error. This rearrangement joins TRGV10 to TRGJP1. TRGV10 is known as an ORF, though its function is uncertain. The CDR3 sequence is 13 residues long. This CDR3 is CATWDYTGWFKIF. The CDR3 bases are TGTGCTACGTGGGATTATACTGGTTGGTTCAAGATATTT.

Remarks on this clone: One junction end does not reproduce the germline sequence, and a read error may be involved. This specimen includes other DNA sequences encoding the same CDR3. This chain connects TRGV10 to TRGJP1. TRGV10 is an ORF for which the function is uncertain. CDR3 length: 13 residues. Written as DNA, the CDR3 is TGTGCGGCGTGGGACTCCACTGGTTGGTTCAAGATATTT. Its protein is CAAWDSTGWFKIF.

This clone qualifies as large. J is TRGJP and V is TRGV9. Germline V gene lookup returns CDR1 GITISATS and CDR2 ISYDGTV (reference sequence). J lost 7 bases, V lost 0 bases, and 3 bases had no gene match. There are 16 residues in the CDR3. The chain's CDR3 is CALWEVPELGKKIKVF. The CDR3 DNA follows: TGTGCCTTGTGGGAGGTGCCGGAGTTGGGCAAAAAAATCAAGGTATTT.

By sample share, this clone is hyperexpanded. The chain joins TRGV10 to TRGJ1 or TRGJ2. TRGV10 counts as an open reading frame of uncertain function. CDR3 size: 9 residues. After removal of 8 bases from V and 8 bases from J, the junction contained 1 base not matched to a gene. This CDR3 is CAAWDKKLF. The CDR3 nucleotides are TGTGCTGCGTGGGATAAGAAACTCTTT.

J is TRGJP and V is TRGV9. This CDR3 has 16 residues. Germline CDR1 GITISATS, CDR2 ISYDGTV (reference sequence). V shed 2 bases and J 6 bases; nucleotides not matched to a gene: 4. The CDR3 bases are TGTGCCTTGTGGGAGGCCGTAGAGTTGGGCAAAAAAATCAAGGTATTT. It is translated as CALWEAVELGKKIKVF.

This clone is judged large. A much larger clone sits a single nucleotide away, making a read error possible. Other DNA sequences of this sample code for an identical CDR3. V and J are TRGV9 and TRGJP. V lost 0 bases, J lost 10 bases, and 6 bases stayed unmatched. In germline, CDR1 is GITISATS, CDR2 ISYDGTV (reference sequence). CDR3 length equals 16 residues. The DNA of the CDR3 is TGTGCCTTGTGGGAGGTGCGGGAATTGGGCAAAAAAATCAAGGTATTT. It is translated as CALWEVRELGKKIKVF.

This clone was seen just once. A single base is all that separates this from a far larger clone, so a read error is likely. This same CDR3 is encoded by further DNA sequences in the sample. This chain links TRGV10 with TRGJP1. TRGV10 is an ORF, with its function uncertain. CDR3 length equals 13 residues. CDR3: CAAWDYTGWFKIF. The CDR3 region has the DNA TGTGCTGCGTGGGATTATACTGGTTGGTTCAAGATATTC.

Of note for this clone: This could be a read error, since a much larger clone is one nucleotide away. Other DNA sequences in this sample translate to the same CDR3. The rearrangement links TRGV9 to TRGJP. The CDR3 is made up of 16 amino acids. Germline loops: CDR1 GITISATS, CDR2 ISYDGTV (reference sequence). With V trimmed by 0 bases and J by 6 bases, 2 bases remained unmatched. In DNA, the CDR3 is TGTGCCTTGTGGGAGGTGAGAGAGTTGGGCAAAAAAATCAAGGTATTT. Protein sequence: CALWEVRELGKKIKVF.

Notes on this clone: A far larger clone differs by one base, so this is likely a read error. Other DNA sequences in this sample translate to the same CDR3. V and J are TRGV10 and TRGJP1. TRGV10 is sorted into the ORF group, with uncertain function. Losses at the gene ends were 8 bases for V and 3 bases for J; bases not matched to a gene: 4. The length of the CDR3 is 13 residues. The DNA of the CDR3 is TGTGCTGCGTGGGACTCCACTGGTTGGTTCAAGATATTT. It codes for CAAWDSTGWFKIF.

Details on this clone: A far larger clone is off by one base, so a read error is likely. The chain employs TRGV9 and TRGJ1 or TRGJ2. The CDR3 is 17 residues long. The germline CDR1 and CDR2 sequences are GITISATS and ISYDGTV (reference sequence). The chain's CDR3 is CALREVPSGIRPRKKLF. The CDR3 nucleotides read TGTGCCTTGAGGGAGGTACCTTCGGGAATTCGACCTAGAAAGAAACTCTTT.

Within the sample, this clone is large (0.1 to 1%). The sample carries other DNA sequences with the same CDR3. This sequence joins TRGV9 and TRGJP. Trimming cost V 2 bases and J 4 bases; bases outside gene matches: 5. This CDR3 comprises 17 residues. CDR1 is GITISATS and CDR2 is ISYDGTV in the germline V gene (reference sequence). DNA of the CDR3: TGTGCCTTGTGGGAGGGAATTCAAGAGTTGGGCAAAAAAATCAAGGTATTT. Its translation is CALWEGIQELGKKIKVF.

Worth noting for this clone: With only one base between it and a far larger clone, this is likely a read error. This rearrangement joins TRGV9 to TRGJ1 or TRGJ2. This CDR3 region has 17 residues. CDR1 is GITISATS and CDR2 is ISYDGTV in the germline V gene (reference sequence). Trimming cost V 1 base and J 10 bases; bases outside gene matches: 22. CDR3 protein: CALWEVPSGIRTRKKLF. DNA of the CDR3: TGTGCCTTGTGGGAGGTACCTTCGGGAATTCGAACTAGAAAGAAACTCTTT.

Remarks on this clone: This probably arose from a read error, given a far larger clone one base away. V usage is TRGV10 and J usage is TRGJP1. TRGV10 is an ORF; its function is uncertain. The CDR3 length is 13 residues. CDR3 residues: CAAWDYTGRFKIF. In DNA, the CDR3 is TGTGCTGCGTGGGATTATACTGGTCGGTTCAAGATATTT.

On this clone: Only one base separates this from a far larger clonotype, so it likely reflects a read error. This chain joins TRGV10 and TRGJP1. TRGV10 is treated as an ORF (open reading frame) with a function not yet certain. With V trimmed by 8 bases and J by 0 bases, 1 base remained unmatched. The CDR3 is 13 residues long. The CDR3 DNA follows: TGTGCTGCGTGGAATACCACTGGTTGGTTCAAGATATTT. Translation: CAAWNTTGWFKIF.

About this clone itself: This likely reflects a read error, since a far larger clone is one base away. The chain combines TRGV10 with TRGJP1. TRGV10 is given ORF status, its function remaining uncertain. CDR3 length equals 14 residues. The DNA of the CDR3 is TGTGCTGCGTGGGATTATACCATTGGTTGGTTCAAGATATTT. Amino acid sequence: CAAWDYTIGWFKIF.

By share of the sample, this clone is large (0.1 to 1%). This specimen includes other DNA sequences encoding the same CDR3. The chain uses TRGV9 and TRGJ1 or TRGJ2. This CDR3 spans 14 amino acids. The germline V gene encodes CDR1 GITISATS and CDR2 ISYDGTV (reference sequence). Losses at the gene ends were 0 bases for V and 3 bases for J; bases not matched to a gene: 5. CDR3 loop: CALWEVLPYYKKLF. The CDR3 DNA reads TGTGCCTTGTGGGAGGTGCTACCTTATTATAAGAAACTCTTT.

The chain joins TRGV9 to TRGJ1 or TRGJ2. Germline V CDR1 and CDR2: GITISATS, ISYDGTV (reference sequence). The junction had 6 bases not matched to a gene; V was cut back by 6 bases and J by 4 bases. The CDR3 sequence is 12 residues long. The CDR3 bases are TGTGCCTTGTGGAGCTGGTATTATAAGAAACTCTTT. Translating it yields CALWSWYYKKLF.

This clone was recorded only once. This may come from a read error, since a much larger clone is one base off. The same CDR3 also results from other DNA sequences found in this sample. J is TRGJP1 and V is TRGV10. TRGV10 is marked as an open reading frame, function uncertain. Trimming removed 8 bases from V and 4 bases from J; junction bases left unmatched: 8. The CDR3 runs 14 residues. In DNA form, the CDR3 reads TGTGCTGCGTGGGATTACGGCACTGGTTGGTTCAAGATATTT. It encodes CAAWDYGTGWFKIF.

For this clone: This likely stems from a read error, as it lies one base from a far larger clone. The sample contains more than one DNA sequence encoding this CDR3. The genes are TRGV9 and TRGJP. Per the germline V gene, CDR1 is GITISATS and CDR2 is ISYDGTV (reference sequence). This CDR3 contains 17 residues. The CDR3 loop reads CALWETFKELGKKIKVF. CDR3 DNA: TGTGCCTTGTGGGAGACCTTTAAAGAGTTGGGCAAAAAAATTAAGGTATTT.

Worth noting for this clone: This is likely an artifact of a read error, given a far larger clone one base away. Within the sample, other DNA sequences also encode this same CDR3. This chain connects TRGV9 to TRGJP. Per germline, CDR1 GITISATS and CDR2 ISYDGTV (reference sequence). Unmatched junction bases numbered 7, after V lost 3 bases and J lost 5 bases. CDR3 size: 17 residues. CDR3 residues: CALWETFKELGKKIKVF. CDR3 in DNA: TGTGCCTTGTGGGAGACATTTAAAGAGTTGGGCAAAAAAATCAAGGTATTT.

Comment on this clone: A read error is the likely source, as a far larger clone sits one nucleotide away. The chain employs TRGV9 and TRGJP. The germline CDR1 and CDR2 sequences are GITISATS and ISYDGTV (reference sequence). This CDR3 region has 17 residues. CDR3 sequence: CALWEATQELDKKIKVF. DNA of the CDR3: TGTGCCTTGTGGGAGGCGACGCAAGAGTTGGACAAAAAAATCAAGGTATTT.

This clone has just a few counts. One base separates it from a far larger clone, so it is likely a read error. V gene TRGV9 combines with J gene TRGJP. The CDR3 length is 17 residues. Germline V gene lookup returns CDR1 GITISATS and CDR2 ISYDGTV (reference sequence). The CDR3 here is CALWEVLQELDKKIKVF. CDR3 nucleotides: TGTGCCTTGTGGGAGGTGCTTCAAGAGTTGGACAAAAAAATCAAGGTATTT.

The gene calls are TRGV9 and TRGJP. Unmatched junction bases numbered 4, after V lost 0 bases and J lost 5 bases. This CDR3 is built from 17 residues. CDR1 is GITISATS, CDR2 ISYDGTV, per germline (reference sequence). CDR3 residues: CALWEVQEELGKKIKVF. Written as DNA, the CDR3 is TGTGCCTTGTGGGAGGTGCAGGAAGAGTTGGGCAAAAAAATCAAGGTATTT.

As to this clone: A read error may be the cause here, since a much bigger clone is one base away. The chain is built from TRGV9 and TRGJ1 or TRGJ2. CDR3 length: 13 amino acids. Germline V gene lookup returns CDR1 GITISATS and CDR2 ISYDGTV (reference sequence). CDR3 protein: CALWEVNYYKKIF. The CDR3, as DNA: TGTGCCTTGTGGGAGGTGAATTATTATAAGAAAATCTTT.